The sequence of this TCR beta chain was determined in a study of vaccination and CD4 T cells after COVID-19. On this clonotype: The antigen is unknown.

The treatment: roughly 10-day PBMC culture with coronavirus spike peptide pools or control peptides (ViraFEST assay). With the Oncomine TCR Beta short-read assay, DNA from cultured CD4+ T cells was sequenced. Via MiXCR, TCRdb re-called the PCR reads, giving one row per CDR3 protein. The sample has 8,700 or so distinct CDR3 sequences; 65% to 70% are singletons. Whole-study results and caveats: There was no significant change from 21 to 38 median reactive clonotypes.

The sequenced sample was CD4+ T cells from blood, cultured in vitro, obtained before SARS-CoV-2 vaccination. This clonotype was sampled from a human donor who had recovered from COVID-19.

CDR3 sequence reads: CASSFFSGGATRTEAFF. CDR3 sequence (DNA): TGTGCCAGCAGCTTTTTCTCGGGGGGCGCGACTAGAACTGAAGCTTTCTTT. The chain links TRBV7-9 to TRBJ1-1, with a weak D call TRBD1 (6 bases). The CDR3 sequence is 17 residues long. The germline gives CDR1 SEHNR, CDR2 FQNEAQ (reference sequence). V lost 3 bases to trimming and J lost 5 bases, with 22 bases between them.